Listed below are T cell receptor beta chains from one sample, sequenced in a study of post-analysis software for immune sequencing data. One entry per CDR3 protein results from TCRdb running MiXCR on the PCR reads. The table includes about 680,000 distinct CDR3 sequences, over 45% detected once. The material sequenced was blood. All receptors come from a girl aged 2-10 years with multiple sclerosis. Each CDR3 is given with its conserved first and last residue. Each record gives: D gene, J gene, clone size, V gene, CDR3 protein, CDR3 DNA. D genes are given only for firm matches. Size is stated for part of the rows, as once, few or many counts, or as a class when the clone is expanded.

D gene: .
J gene: TRBJ2-3
clone size: .
V gene: TRBV6-4
CDR3 protein: CASSAEGDTQYF
CDR3 DNA: TGTGCCAGCAGTGCCGAGGGAGATACGCAGTATTTT

D gene: TRBD1
J gene: TRBJ1-2
clone size: once
V gene: TRBV3-1
CDR3 protein: CASRSGQGVGGYTF
CDR3 DNA: TGTGCCAGCAGGTCTGGACAGGGGGTAGGCGGCTACACCTTC

D gene: .
J gene: TRBJ1-4
clone size: .
V gene: TRBV10-3
CDR3 protein: CAIAAGGSNEKLFF
CDR3 DNA: TGTGCCATCGCTGCTGGGGGCTCCAATGAAAAACTGTTTTTT

D gene: .
J gene: TRBJ2-1
clone size: .
V gene: TRBV29-1
CDR3 protein: CSVDLGVGYEQFF
CDR3 DNA: TGCAGCGTTGATCTCGGGGTAGGCTATGAGCAGTTCTTC

D gene: .
J gene: TRBJ2-7
clone size: few
V gene: TRBV28
CDR3 protein: CASSFKVSYEQYF
CDR3 DNA: TGTGCCAGCAGTTTCAAAGTGTCCTACGAGCAGTACTTC

D gene: .
J gene: TRBJ1-3
clone size: .
V gene: TRBV21-1
CDR3 protein: CASSTQRTARSGNTIYF
CDR3 DNA: TGTGCCAGCAGCACCCAAAGGACAGCCCGCTCTGGAAACACCATATATTTT

D gene: .
J gene: TRBJ1-2
clone size: .
V gene: TRBV7-9
CDR3 protein: CASSLVLYGYTF
CDR3 DNA: TGTGCCAGCAGCTTAGTACTCTATGGCTACACCTTC

D gene: .
J gene: TRBJ2-3
clone size: .
V gene: TRBV7-2
CDR3 protein: CASSLVHTTDTQYF
CDR3 DNA: TGTGCCAGCAGCTTAGTGCATACGACAGATACGCAGTATTTT

D gene: TRBD2
J gene: TRBJ2-1
clone size: .
V gene: TRBV4-2
CDR3 protein: CASSYWTSGRHEQFF
CDR3 DNA: TGTGCCAGCAGCTACTGGACTAGCGGGAGACATGAGCAGTTCTTC

D gene: TRBD1
J gene: TRBJ2-3
clone size: once
V gene: TRBV7-2
CDR3 protein: CASSSGQGNADTQYF
CDR3 DNA: TGTGCCAGCAGCTCGGGACAGGGGAATGCAGATACGCAGTATTTT